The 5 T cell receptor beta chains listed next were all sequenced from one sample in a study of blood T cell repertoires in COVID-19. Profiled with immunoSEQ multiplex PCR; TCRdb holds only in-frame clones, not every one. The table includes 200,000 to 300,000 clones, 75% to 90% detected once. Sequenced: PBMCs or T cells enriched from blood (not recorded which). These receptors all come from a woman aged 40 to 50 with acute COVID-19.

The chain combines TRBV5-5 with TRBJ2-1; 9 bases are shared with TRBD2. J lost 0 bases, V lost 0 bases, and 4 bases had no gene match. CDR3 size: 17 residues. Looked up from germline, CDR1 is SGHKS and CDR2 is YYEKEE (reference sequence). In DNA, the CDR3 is TGTGCCAGCAGCTTGGCCGGTAGCGGGAGCTCCTACAATGAGCAGTTCTTC. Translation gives CASSLAGSGSSYNEQFF.

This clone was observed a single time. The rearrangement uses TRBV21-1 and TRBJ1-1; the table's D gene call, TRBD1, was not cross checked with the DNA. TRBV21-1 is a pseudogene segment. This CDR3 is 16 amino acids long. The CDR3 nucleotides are TGTGCCAGCAGCAAAGAGAAGGGGGCGTTCAGCACTGAAGCTTTCTTT. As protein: CASSKEKGAFSTEAFF.

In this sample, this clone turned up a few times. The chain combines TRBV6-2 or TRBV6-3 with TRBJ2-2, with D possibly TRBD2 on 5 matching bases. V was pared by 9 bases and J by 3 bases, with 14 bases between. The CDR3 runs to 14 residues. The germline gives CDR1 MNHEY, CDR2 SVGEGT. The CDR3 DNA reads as TGTGCCAGTAGCGATGGGCCCGACACCGGGGAGCTGTTTTTT. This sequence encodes CASSDGPDTGELFF.

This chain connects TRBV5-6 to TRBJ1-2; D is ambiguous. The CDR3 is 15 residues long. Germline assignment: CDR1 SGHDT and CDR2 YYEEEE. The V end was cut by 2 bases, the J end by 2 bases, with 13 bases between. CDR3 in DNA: TGTGCCAGCAGCTTTCCGGAGACGCGAAACTATGGCTACACCTTC. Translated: CASSFPETRNYGYTF.

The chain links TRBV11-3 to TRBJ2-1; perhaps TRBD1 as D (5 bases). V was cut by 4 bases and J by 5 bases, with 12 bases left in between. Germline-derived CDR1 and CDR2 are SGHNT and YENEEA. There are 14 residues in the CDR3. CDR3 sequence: CASSSRTRDNEQFF. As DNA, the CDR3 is TGTGCCAGCAGCTCTCGGACAAGAGACAATGAGCAGTTCTTC.